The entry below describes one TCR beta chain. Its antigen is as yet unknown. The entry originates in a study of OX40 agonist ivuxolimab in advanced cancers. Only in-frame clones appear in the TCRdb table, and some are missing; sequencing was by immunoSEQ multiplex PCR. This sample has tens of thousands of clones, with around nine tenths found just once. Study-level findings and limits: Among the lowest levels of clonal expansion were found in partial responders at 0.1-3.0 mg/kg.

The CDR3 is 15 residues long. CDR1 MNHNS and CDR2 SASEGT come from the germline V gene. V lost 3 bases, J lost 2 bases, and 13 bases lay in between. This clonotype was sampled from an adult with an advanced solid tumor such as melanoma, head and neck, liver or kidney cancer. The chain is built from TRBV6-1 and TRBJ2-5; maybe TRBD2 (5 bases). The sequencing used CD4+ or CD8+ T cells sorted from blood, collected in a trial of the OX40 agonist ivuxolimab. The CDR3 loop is CASSDFWEFQETQYF. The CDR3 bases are TGTGCCAGCAGTGATTTCTGGGAGTTTCAAGAGACCCAGTACTTC.